Listed below are T cell receptor beta chains from one sample, sequenced in a study of T cell repertoires in cytomegalovirus infection. These receptors have no identified antigens. TCRdb reprocessed the reads via MiXCR and lists one record per CDR3 protein. Seen here are fewer than 1,000,000 distinct CDR3 sequences, less than 40% observed once, and the top ten hold around 15%. Sequences were derived from cultured CD8+ T cells from PBMCs, sampled from culture after CMV antigen stimulation. The receptors were gathered from a human donor in good health (CMV status not recorded). Some clones in this sample may be carry-over from other donors' samples. Both conserved end residues are part of each CDR3. The D gene is left open where the match is weak. For some rows the clone size is stated as once, few or many, or as a class when expanded; others skip it.

d_gene	abundance	v_gene	j_gene	len	CDR3aa	CDR3nt
TRBD1	NA	TRBV25-1	TRBJ2-5	14	CASSEWGQALTQYF	TGTGCCAGCAGTGAATGGGGACAGGCCCTGACCCAGTACTTC
NA	NA	TRBV5-6	TRBJ2-1	12	CASSPDENEQFF	TGTGCCAGCAGCCCGGACGAGAATGAGCAGTTCTTC
NA	few	TRBV6-1	TRBJ2-6	15	CASSLQLSGANVLTF	TGTGCCAGCAGTTTACAGCTGAGTGGGGCCAACGTCCTGACTTTC
NA	NA	TRBV19	TRBJ1-1	15	CASSISKGMNTEAFF	TGTGCCAGTAGTATTTCGAAGGGAATGAACACTGAAGCTTTCTTT
TRBD1	NA	TRBV20-1	TRBJ2-1	14	CSAFGTESYNEQFF	TGCAGTGCTTTCGGGACAGAGTCCTACAATGAGCAGTTCTTC
NA	NA	TRBV20-1	TRBJ1-5	14	CSAYSDLSNQPQHF	TGCAGTGCTTACAGTGACTTGAGCAATCAGCCCCAGCATTTT
NA	many	TRBV7-9	TRBJ2-7	13	CASSKDSIFEQYF	TGTGCCAGCAGCAAAGACAGCATTTTCGAGCAGTACTTC
NA	NA	TRBV7-9	TRBJ1-6	14	CASSLWDKNSPLHF	TGTGCCAGCAGCTTATGGGATAAGAATTCACCCCTCCACTTT
NA	NA	TRBV5-6	TRBJ1-1	14	CASTPQQENTEAFF	TGTGCCAGCACCCCTCAACAGGAGAACACTGAAGCTTTCTTT
TRBD2	NA	TRBV4-3	TRBJ2-1	17	CASSQIIGTSGANEQFF	TGCGCCAGCAGCCAAATAATTGGGACTAGCGGGGCCAATGAGCAGTTCTTC
TRBD2	NA	TRBV4-1	TRBJ2-1	14	CASSQVRGDDEQFF	TGCGCCAGCAGCCAAGTGCGGGGGGACGATGAGCAGTTCTTC
NA	NA	TRBV5-1	TRBJ2-1	14	CASSMGANYNEQFF	TGCGCCAGCAGCATGGGCGCGAACTACAATGAGCAGTTCTTC
TRBD1	many	TRBV12-3/TRBV12-4	TRBJ2-4	15	CASTSSGGGRDIQYF	TGTGCCAGCACCTCCTCAGGGGGTGGTAGAGACATTCAGTACTTC
TRBD2	many	TRBV7-9	TRBJ2-1	18	CASSPGRASGGLGHEQFF	TGTGCCAGCAGCCCCGGAAGGGCTAGCGGGGGCCTAGGGCATGAGCAGTTCTTC
TRBD1	few	TRBV29-1	TRBJ1-5	12	CSGDRVAQPQHF	TGCAGCGGGGACAGGGTAGCCCAGCCCCAGCATTTT
NA	many	TRBV25-1	TRBJ1-1	16	CASSEYLTARNTEAFF	TGTGCCAGCAGTGAATATTTGACAGCCAGGAACACTGAAGCTTTCTTT
NA	many	TRBV7-6	TRBJ1-4	17	CASSSAPAGATNEKLFF	TGTGCCAGCAGCTCAGCCCCGGCAGGCGCAACTAATGAAAAACTGTTTTTT
NA	NA	TRBV12-3/TRBV12-4	TRBJ2-1	14	CASSPRTRKNEQFF	TGTGCCAGCAGCCCTAGGACAAGGAAGAATGAGCAGTTCTTC
NA	NA	TRBV12-3/TRBV12-4	TRBJ1-5	14	CASSLELTNQPQHF	TGTGCCAGCAGTTTAGAGTTAACCAATCAGCCCCAGCATTTT
NA	few	TRBV6-5	TRBJ2-2	13	CASSSRLAWELFF	TGTGCCAGCAGTTCCCGTCTTGCCTGGGAGCTGTTTTTT
NA	NA	TRBV12-3/TRBV12-4	TRBJ2-2	16	CASSPPGGGLTGELFF	TGTGCCAGCAGTCCCCCAGGGGGGGGACTGACCGGGGAGCTGTTTTTT
TRBD1	few	TRBV7-9	TRBJ2-5	15	CASSLSTGEQETQYF	TGTGCCAGCAGCTTATCAACAGGGGAACAAGAGACCCAGTACTTC
TRBD1	few	TRBV6-8	TRBJ2-1	18	CASSYPSPSGTAYYEQFF	TGTGCCAGCAGTTACCCGTCACCGTCCGGGACAGCCTATTATGAGCAGTTCTTC
NA	NA	TRBV19	TRBJ1-5	14	CASYDRLNNQPQHF	TGTGCCAGTTACGACCGACTTAATAATCAGCCCCAGCATTTT
TRBD1	few	TRBV12-3/TRBV12-4	TRBJ1-6	17	CASSRQGESSYNSPLHF	TGTGCCAGCAGTAGACAGGGAGAGAGCTCCTATAATTCACCCCTCCACTTT
NA	many	TRBV6-5	TRBJ2-5	13	CASSYDSQETQYF	TGTGCCAGCAGTTACGACAGTCAAGAGACCCAGTACTTC
NA	NA	TRBV7-2	TRBJ1-1	15	CASSMGVYMNTEAFF	TGTGCCAGCAGCATGGGGGTTTACATGAACACTGAAGCTTTCTTT
TRBD1	many	TRBV7-4	TRBJ1-1	15	CASSLRQGENTEAFF	TGTGCCAGCAGCCTACGGCAGGGGGAGAACACTGAAGCTTTCTTT
TRBD1	many	TRBV7-8	TRBJ1-5	17	CASSRTRQGLSNQPQHF	TGTGCCAGCAGCCGAACCCGACAGGGCCTTAGCAATCAGCCCCAGCATTTT
NA	NA	TRBV4-1	TRBJ1-5	15	CASSQVGLSNQPQHF	TGCGCCAGCAGCCAAGTTGGTCTTAGCAATCAGCCCCAGCATTTT
NA	few	TRBV6-4	TRBJ1-5	17	CASSDRRQIRFNQPQHF	TGTGCCAGCAGTGACAGAAGACAGATCCGATTCAATCAGCCCCAGCATTTT
TRBD1	NA	TRBV7-6	TRBJ1-2	16	CASSPGRDRMNYGYTF	TGTGCCAGCAGCCCAGGAAGGGACAGGATGAACTATGGCTACACCTTC
NA	NA	TRBV10-3	TRBJ2-3	17	CAISESVNREVTDTQYF	TGTGCCATCAGTGAGTCGGTGAACAGGGAAGTTACAGATACGCAGTATTTT
NA	NA	TRBV6-1	TRBJ1-1	14	CASSQRVGITEAFF	TGTGCCAGCAGTCAGAGGGTAGGGATCACTGAAGCTTTCTTT
NA	NA	TRBV6-5	TRBJ2-3	15	CASSYTGRTTDTQYF	TGTGCCAGCAGTTACACCGGACGGACCACAGATACGCAGTATTTT
TRBD2	few	TRBV7-9	TRBJ2-1	15	CASSPRDYTYNEQFF	TGTGCCAGCAGCCCCCGGGACTACACCTACAATGAGCAGTTCTTC
NA	NA	TRBV7-6	TRBJ1-2	13	CASSPRELYGYTF	TGTGCCAGCAGCCCCCGAGAGCTCTATGGCTACACCTTC
NA	NA	TRBV5-5	TRBJ1-1	16	CASSPPDRAMNTEAFF	TGTGCCAGCAGCCCCCCGGACCGAGCCATGAACACTGAAGCTTTCTTT
TRBD2	once	TRBV20-1	TRBJ2-5	15	CSARDWTSGQETQYF	TGCAGTGCTAGAGACTGGACTAGCGGACAAGAGACCCAGTACTTC
NA	few	TRBV6-5	TRBJ2-7	14	CASSYSSGFYEQYF	TGTGCCAGCAGTTACTCGTCAGGGTTCTACGAGCAGTACTTC
TRBD2	NA	TRBV4-2	TRBJ2-3	16	CASSQGGGAVTDTQYF	TGTGCCAGCAGCCAAGGGGGAGGGGCTGTCACAGATACGCAGTATTTT
TRBD1	few	TRBV28	TRBJ2-3	17	CASSVTGTGAFTDTQYF	TGTGCCAGCAGTGTGACCGGGACAGGGGCTTTCACAGATACGCAGTATTTT
NA	NA	TRBV5-3	TRBJ2-5	14	CASSLRRSEETQYF	TGTGCCAGCAGCTTGAGAAGGAGCGAAGAGACCCAGTACTTC
TRBD1	many	TRBV2	TRBJ2-5	15	CASSEAGQVRKTQYF	TGTGCCAGCAGTGAGGCGGGACAGGTTAGGAAGACCCAGTACTTC
NA	NA	TRBV25-1	TRBJ2-5	16	CASSPKVTDPQETQYF	TGTGCCAGCAGCCCGAAGGTTACTGATCCCCAAGAGACCCAGTACTTC
TRBD2	NA	TRBV6-8	TRBJ2-5	15	CASRPGLAGQETQYF	TGTGCCAGCAGACCGGGACTAGCGGGCCAAGAGACCCAGTACTTC